This entry describes one TCR beta chain. Germline CDR1 is MNHNY and CDR2 is SVGAGI (reference sequence). The CDR3 has 15 amino acids. Deletions cut 0 bases from V and 1 base from J, with 7 bases between. This entry belongs to a study of cytomegalovirus exposure and HLA in healthy donors. Study details: Unique TCRs from HLA-typed donors, roughly 87 million of them, were held in an early data release.

The PCR ran on 60 Vbeta and 13 Jbeta primers. Generated by immunoSEQ multiplex PCR, the TCRdb table keeps only in-frame clones and is missing some. The sample has fewer than 150,000 clones; 75% are singletons. What was sequenced was PBMCs. The V call is TRBV6-6, the J call TRBJ1-5, with D tentatively TRBD1 (6 bases). The source of this sequence is a man between 25 and 39 years old in good health and CMV-seronegative. The DNA for the CDR3 is TGTGCCAGCAGTTACTCTGGACAGAGCAATCAGCCCCAGCATTTT. Encoded protein: CASSYSGQSNQPQHF.